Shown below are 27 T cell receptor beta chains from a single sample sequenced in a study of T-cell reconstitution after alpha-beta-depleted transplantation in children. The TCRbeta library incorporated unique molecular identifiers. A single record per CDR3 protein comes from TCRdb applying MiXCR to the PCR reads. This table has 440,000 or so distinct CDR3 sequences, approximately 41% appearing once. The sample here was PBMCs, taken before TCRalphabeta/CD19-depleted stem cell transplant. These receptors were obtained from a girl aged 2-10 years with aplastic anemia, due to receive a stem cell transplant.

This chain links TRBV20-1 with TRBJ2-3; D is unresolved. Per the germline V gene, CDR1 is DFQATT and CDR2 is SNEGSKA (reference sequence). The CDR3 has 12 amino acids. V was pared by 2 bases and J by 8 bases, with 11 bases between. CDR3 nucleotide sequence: TGCAGTGCTAGAAACCCCTCGGGTACGCAGTATTTT. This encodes CSARNPSGTQYF.

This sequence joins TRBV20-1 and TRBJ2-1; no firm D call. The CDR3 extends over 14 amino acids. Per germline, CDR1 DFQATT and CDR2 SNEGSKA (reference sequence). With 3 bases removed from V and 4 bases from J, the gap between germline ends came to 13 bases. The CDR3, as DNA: TGCAGTGCTAGGGCCTTATTGGGATACAATGAGCAGTTCTTC. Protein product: CSARALLGYNEQFF.

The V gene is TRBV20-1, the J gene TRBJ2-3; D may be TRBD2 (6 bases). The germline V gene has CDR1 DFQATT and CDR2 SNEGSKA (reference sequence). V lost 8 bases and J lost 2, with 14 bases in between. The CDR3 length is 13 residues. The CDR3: CSPERRATDTQYF. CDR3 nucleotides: TGCAGTCCTGAACGGAGGGCCACAGATACGCAGTATTTT.

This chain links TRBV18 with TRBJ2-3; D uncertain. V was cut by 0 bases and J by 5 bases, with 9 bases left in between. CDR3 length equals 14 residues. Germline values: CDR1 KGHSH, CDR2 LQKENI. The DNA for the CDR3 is TGTGCCAGCTCACCACCCTATCGAAGAGATACGCAGTATTTT. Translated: CASSPPYRRDTQYF.

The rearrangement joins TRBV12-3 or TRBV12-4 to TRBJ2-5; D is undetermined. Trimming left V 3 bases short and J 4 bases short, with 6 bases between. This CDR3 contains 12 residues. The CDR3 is CASSFRIETQYF. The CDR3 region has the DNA TGTGCCAGCAGTTTTAGGATAGAGACCCAGTACTTC.

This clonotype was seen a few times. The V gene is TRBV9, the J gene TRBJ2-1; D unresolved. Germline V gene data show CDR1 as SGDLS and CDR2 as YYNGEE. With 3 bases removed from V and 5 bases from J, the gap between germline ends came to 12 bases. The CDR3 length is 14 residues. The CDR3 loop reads CASSACLQNNEQFF. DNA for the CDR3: TGTGCCAGCAGCGCATGTCTACAGAACAATGAGCAGTTCTTC. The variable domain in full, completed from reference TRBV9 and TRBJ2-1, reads DSGVTQTPKHLITATGQRVTLRCSPRSGDLSVYWYQQSLDQGLQFLIQYYNGEERAKGNILERFSAQQFPDLHSELNLSSLELGDSALYFCASSACLQNNEQFFGPGTRLTVL.

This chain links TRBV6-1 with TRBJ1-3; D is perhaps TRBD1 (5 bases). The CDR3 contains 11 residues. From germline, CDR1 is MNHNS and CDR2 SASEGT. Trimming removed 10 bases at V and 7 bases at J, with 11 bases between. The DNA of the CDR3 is TGTGCCACTCGGCCAGGGAACACCATATATTTT. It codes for CATRPGNTIYF.

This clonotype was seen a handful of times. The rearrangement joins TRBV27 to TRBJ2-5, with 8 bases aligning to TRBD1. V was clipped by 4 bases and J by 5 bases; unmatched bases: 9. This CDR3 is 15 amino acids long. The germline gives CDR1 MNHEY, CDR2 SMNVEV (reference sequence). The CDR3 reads CASSWVGQEDETQYF. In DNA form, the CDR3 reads TGTGCCAGCAGTTGGGTGGGACAGGAAGACGAGACCCAGTACTTC.

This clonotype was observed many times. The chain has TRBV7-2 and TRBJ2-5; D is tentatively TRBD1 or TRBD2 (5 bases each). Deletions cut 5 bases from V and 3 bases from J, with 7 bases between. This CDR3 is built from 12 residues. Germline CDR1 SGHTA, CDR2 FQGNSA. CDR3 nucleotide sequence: TGTGCCAGCAGCGTGGGGGAAGAGACCCAGTACTTC. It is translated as CASSVGEETQYF.

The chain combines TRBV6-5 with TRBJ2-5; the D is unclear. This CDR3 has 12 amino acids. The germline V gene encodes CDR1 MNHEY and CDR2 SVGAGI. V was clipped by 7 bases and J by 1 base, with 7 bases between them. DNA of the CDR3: TGTGCCAGCATAAGCGCCCAAGAGACCCAGTACTTC. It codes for CASISAQETQYF.

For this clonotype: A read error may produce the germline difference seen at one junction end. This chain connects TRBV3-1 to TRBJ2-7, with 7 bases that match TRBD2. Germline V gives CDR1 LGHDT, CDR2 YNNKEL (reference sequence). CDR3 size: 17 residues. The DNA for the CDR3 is TGTGCCAGCACCCAAGGGGACCGGGACTACCTCTCCTACGAGCAGTACTTC. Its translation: CASTQGDRDYLSYEQYF.

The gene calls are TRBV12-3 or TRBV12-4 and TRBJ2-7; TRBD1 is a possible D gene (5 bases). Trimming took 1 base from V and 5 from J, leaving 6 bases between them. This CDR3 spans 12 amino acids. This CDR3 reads CASSLVRDEQYF. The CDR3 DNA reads TGTGCCAGCAGTTTAGTCAGGGACGAGCAGTACTTC.

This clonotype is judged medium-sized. The CDR3 region is CSVWTGDETQYF. The CDR3 coding sequence is TGCAGCGTTTGGACAGGGGATGAGACCCAGTACTTC. The chain combines TRBV29-1 with TRBJ2-5, with 9 bases aligning to TRBD1. Germline lookup yields CDR1 SQVTM and CDR2 ANQGSEA. V shed 5 bases and J 5 bases; nucleotides not matched to a gene: 3. The CDR3 has 12 amino acids.

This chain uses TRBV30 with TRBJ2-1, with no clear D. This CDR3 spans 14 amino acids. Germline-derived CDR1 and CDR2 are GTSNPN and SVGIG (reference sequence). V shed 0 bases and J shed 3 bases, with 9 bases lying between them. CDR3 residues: CAWSVYTGYNEQFF. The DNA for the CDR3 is TGTGCCTGGAGTGTATACACGGGCTACAATGAGCAGTTCTTC. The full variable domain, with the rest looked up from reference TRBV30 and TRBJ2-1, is SQTIHQWPATLVQPVGSPLSLECTVEGTSNPNLYWYRQAAGRGLQLLFYSVGIGQISSEVPQNLSASRPQDRQFILSSKKLLLSDSGFYLCAWSVYTGYNEQFFGPGTRLTVL.

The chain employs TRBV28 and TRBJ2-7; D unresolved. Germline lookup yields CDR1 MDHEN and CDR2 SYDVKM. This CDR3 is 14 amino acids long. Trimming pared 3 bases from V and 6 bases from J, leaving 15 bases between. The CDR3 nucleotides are TGTGCCAGCAGTTTGAGGTCGGCGGTAGGCGAGCAGTACTTC. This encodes CASSLRSAVGEQYF.

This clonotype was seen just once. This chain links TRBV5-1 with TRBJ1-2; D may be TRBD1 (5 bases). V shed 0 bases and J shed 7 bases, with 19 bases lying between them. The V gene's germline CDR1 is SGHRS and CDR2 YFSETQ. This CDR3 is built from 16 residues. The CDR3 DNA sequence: TGCGCCAGCAGCTTGGAGGCCAGGGAGCCATCTTTTGGCTACACCTTC. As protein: CASSLEAREPSFGYTF.

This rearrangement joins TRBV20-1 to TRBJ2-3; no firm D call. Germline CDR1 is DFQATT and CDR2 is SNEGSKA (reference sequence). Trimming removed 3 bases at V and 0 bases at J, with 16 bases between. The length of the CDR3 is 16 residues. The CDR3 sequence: CSASHALMASTDTQYF. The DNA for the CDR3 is TGCAGTGCTAGCCACGCCTTAATGGCTAGCACAGATACGCAGTATTTT.

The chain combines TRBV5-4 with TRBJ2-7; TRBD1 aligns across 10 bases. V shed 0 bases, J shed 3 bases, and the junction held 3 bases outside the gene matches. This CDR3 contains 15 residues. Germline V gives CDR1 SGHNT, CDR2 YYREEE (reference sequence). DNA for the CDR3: TGTGCCAGCAGCTTGGCCGGGACAGGGGTCTACGAGCAGTACTTC. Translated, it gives CASSLAGTGVYEQYF.

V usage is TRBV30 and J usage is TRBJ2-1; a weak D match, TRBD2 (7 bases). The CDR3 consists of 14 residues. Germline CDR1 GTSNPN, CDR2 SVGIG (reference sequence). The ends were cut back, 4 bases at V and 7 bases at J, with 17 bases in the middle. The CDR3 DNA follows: TGTGCCTGGAAGATGGGGGGGGCCATAAATGAGCAGTTCTTC. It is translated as CAWKMGGAINEQFF.

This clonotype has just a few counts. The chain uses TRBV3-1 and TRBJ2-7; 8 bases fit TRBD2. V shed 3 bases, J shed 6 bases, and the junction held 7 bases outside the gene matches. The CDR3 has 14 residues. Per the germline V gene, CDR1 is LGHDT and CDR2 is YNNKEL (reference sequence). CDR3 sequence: CASSHGTSLSEQYF. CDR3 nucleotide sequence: TGTGCCAGCAGCCACGGGACTAGTCTTTCCGAGCAGTACTTC.

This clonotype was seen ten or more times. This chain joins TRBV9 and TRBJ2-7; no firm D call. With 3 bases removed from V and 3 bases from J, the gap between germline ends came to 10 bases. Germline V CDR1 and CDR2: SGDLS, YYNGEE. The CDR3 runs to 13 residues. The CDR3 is CASSALSGYEQYF. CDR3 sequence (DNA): TGTGCCAGCAGCGCCCTTTCTGGCTACGAGCAGTACTTC.

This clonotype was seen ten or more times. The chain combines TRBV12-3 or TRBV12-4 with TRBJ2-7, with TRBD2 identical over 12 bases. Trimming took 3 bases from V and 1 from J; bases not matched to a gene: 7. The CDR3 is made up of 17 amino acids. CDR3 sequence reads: CASSFLAGGIRSYEQYF. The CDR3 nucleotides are TGTGCCAGCAGTTTTCTAGCGGGAGGGATTCGGTCCTACGAGCAGTACTTC.

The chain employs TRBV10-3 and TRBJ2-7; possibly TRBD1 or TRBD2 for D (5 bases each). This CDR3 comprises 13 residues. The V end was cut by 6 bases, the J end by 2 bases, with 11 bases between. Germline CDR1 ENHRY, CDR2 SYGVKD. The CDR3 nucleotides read TGTGCCATCAGGACGGGACGGGCCTACGAGCAGTACTTC. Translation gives CAIRTGRAYEQYF.

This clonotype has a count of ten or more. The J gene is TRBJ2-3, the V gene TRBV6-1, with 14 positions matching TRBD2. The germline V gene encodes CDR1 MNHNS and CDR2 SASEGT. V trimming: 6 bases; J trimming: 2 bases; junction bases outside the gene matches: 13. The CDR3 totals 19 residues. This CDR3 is CASSPTRTSGGRATDTQYF. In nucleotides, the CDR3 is TGTGCCAGCAGCCCCACGAGGACTAGCGGGGGGAGGGCCACAGATACGCAGTATTTT.

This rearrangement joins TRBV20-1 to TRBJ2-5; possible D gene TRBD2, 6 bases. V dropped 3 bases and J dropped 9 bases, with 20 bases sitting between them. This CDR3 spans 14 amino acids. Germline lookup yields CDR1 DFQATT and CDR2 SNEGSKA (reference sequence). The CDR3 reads CSARPPSGDWAQYF. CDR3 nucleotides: TGCAGTGCTAGGCCCCCTTCCGGGGACTGGGCCCAGTACTTC.

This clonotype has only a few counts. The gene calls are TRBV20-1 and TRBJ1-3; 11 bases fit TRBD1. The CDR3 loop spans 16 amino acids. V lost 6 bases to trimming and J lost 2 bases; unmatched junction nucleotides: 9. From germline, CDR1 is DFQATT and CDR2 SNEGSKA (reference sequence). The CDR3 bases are TGCAGTGCCCCGGGACAGGGGGGTTATACTGGAAACACCATATATTTT. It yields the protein CSAPGQGGYTGNTIYF.

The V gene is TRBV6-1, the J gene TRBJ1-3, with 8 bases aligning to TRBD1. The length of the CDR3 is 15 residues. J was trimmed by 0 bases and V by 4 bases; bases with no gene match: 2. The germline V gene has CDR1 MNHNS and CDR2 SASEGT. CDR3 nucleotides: TGTGCCAGCAGTGTCGACAGGGGCTCTGGAAACACCATATATTTT. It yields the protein CASSVDRGSGNTIYF.